This is a list of T cell receptor beta chains from one sample in a study of metastatic and nonmetastatic thyroid tumors. TCRdb re-called clones from the PCR reads using MiXCR. The sample lists approximately 37,000 clones; around 17% were seen once. Sample: blood. These receptors were obtained from a female donor with papillary thyroid cancer or a benign thyroid nodule (not recorded which). Some clones in this sample may be carry-over from other donors' samples. Both conserved end residues are part of each CDR3. A D gene is named only where the DNA matches it firmly. Expanded clones get a size class; other rows say once, few or many, or leave the size out.

j_call,v_call,d_call,clone_size,cdr3_aa,cdr3_nt
TRBJ2-1,TRBV27,TRBD2,many,CASRHSGSYNEQFF,TGTGCCAGCAGACATAGCGGGTCCTACAATGAGCAGTTCTTC
TRBJ2-1,TRBV28,TRBD2,many,CASSLYRASGDDNEQFF,TGTGCCAGCAGTTTATACCGGGCTAGCGGGGATGACAATGAGCAGTTCTTC
TRBJ1-4,TRBV19,NA,few,CATGTGRGSLFF,TGTGCCACTGGTACAGGGAGGGGTTCACTGTTTTTT
TRBJ1-3,TRBV4-1,NA,many,CASSQEAGSGNTIYF,TGCGCCAGCAGCCAAGAGGCGGGGTCTGGAAACACCATATATTTT
TRBJ2-7,TRBV14,NA,many,CASSHSYEQYF,TGTGCCAGCAGCCACTCCTACGAGCAGTACTTC
TRBJ1-1,TRBV9,NA,many,CASSVGEGVMNTEAFF,TGTGCCAGCAGCGTAGGGGAAGGTGTCATGAACACTGAAGCTTTCTTT
TRBJ1-6,TRBV3-1,NA,NA,CASSQGGGSPLHF,TGTGCCAGCAGCCAAGGAGGGGGTTCACCCCTCCACTTT
TRBJ1-5,TRBV10-2,NA,many,CASRGPSRNQPQHF,TGCGCCAGCAGGGGGCCCTCCCGCAATCAGCCCCAGCATTTT
TRBJ2-7,TRBV28,NA,few,CASSLKWGGRGGRYEQYF,TGTGCCAGCAGTTTAAAATGGGGGGGCAGAGGCGGACGCTACGAGCAGTACTTC
TRBJ2-7,TRBV27,NA,few,CAIIFGTAAYEQYF,TGTGCCATCATTTTCGGTACAGCCGCCTACGAGCAGTACTTC
TRBJ1-6,TRBV7-2,TRBD1,many,CASSLVIGGAGDSPLHF,TGTGCCAGCAGCTTAGTCATAGGGGGCGCGGGTGATTCACCCCTCCACTTT
TRBJ2-7,TRBV20-1,NA,many,CSAIVDRRGVYEQYF,TGCAGTGCCATTGTCGACAGACGTGGAGTCTACGAGCAGTACTTC
TRBJ2-3,TRBV4-2,TRBD1,many,CASSLRQGPTDTQYF,TGTGCCAGCAGCCTCCGACAGGGCCCCACAGATACGCAGTATTTT
TRBJ2-1,TRBV11-2,NA,many,CASSSGTSGRYNEQFF,TGTGCCAGCAGCTCAGGGACATCGGGGCGATACAATGAGCAGTTCTTC
TRBJ1-1,TRBV6-1,NA,medium-sized,CAGKETEAFF,TGTGCCGGAAAGGAGACTGAAGCTTTCTTT
TRBJ2-1,TRBV27,NA,many,CASRPTRVPLTYNEQFF,TGTGCCAGCAGACCAACAAGGGTCCCGCTAACCTACAATGAGCAGTTCTTC